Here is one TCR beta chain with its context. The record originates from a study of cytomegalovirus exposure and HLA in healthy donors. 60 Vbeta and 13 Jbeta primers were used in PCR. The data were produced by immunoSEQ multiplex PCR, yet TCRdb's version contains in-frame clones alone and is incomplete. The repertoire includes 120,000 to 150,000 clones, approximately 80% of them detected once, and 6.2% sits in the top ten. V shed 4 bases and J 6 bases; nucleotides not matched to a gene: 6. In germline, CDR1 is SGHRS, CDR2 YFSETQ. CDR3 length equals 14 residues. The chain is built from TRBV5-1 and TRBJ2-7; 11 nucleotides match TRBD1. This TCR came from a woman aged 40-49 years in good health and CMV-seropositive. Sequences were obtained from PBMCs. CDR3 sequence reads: CASSKAGTGGEQYF. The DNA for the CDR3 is TGCGCCAGCAGCAAAGCCGGGACAGGGGGCGAGCAGTACTTC. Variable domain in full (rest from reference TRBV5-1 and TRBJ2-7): KAGVTQTPRYLIKTRGQQVTLSCSPISGHRSVSWYQQTPGQGLQFLFEYFSETQRNKGNFPGRFSGRQFSNSRSEMNVSTLELGDSALYLCASSKAGTGGEQYFGPGTRLTVT.